Sequencing of this TCR beta chain was carried out in a study of T-cell memory formation after mild COVID-19. At the level of the study: Largely, TCR clusters stayed within a single donor.

Germline CDR1 SGHTA, CDR2 FQGNSA. V was cut by 5 bases and J by 4 bases, with 12 bases left in between. The CDR3 totals 14 residues. Using its own MiXCR run on the 5' RACE reads, TCRdb lists one record per CDR3 protein. The data hold about 430,000 distinct CDR3 sequences, with roughly 18% observed a single time. There are a few counts of this clonotype. Sequenced: PBMCs or a T cell subset sorted from them (not recorded which). The origin of this receptor is a man younger than 35 who had mild COVID-19 (a few samples of this study predate the infection). Cell type and time point are not known. The chain recombines TRBV7-2 with TRBJ1-3; the D is unclear. Here the CDR3 DNA reads TGTGCCAGCAGCCCTCAGTCGTCCGGAAACACCATATATTTT. This translates into CASSPQSSGNTIYF.